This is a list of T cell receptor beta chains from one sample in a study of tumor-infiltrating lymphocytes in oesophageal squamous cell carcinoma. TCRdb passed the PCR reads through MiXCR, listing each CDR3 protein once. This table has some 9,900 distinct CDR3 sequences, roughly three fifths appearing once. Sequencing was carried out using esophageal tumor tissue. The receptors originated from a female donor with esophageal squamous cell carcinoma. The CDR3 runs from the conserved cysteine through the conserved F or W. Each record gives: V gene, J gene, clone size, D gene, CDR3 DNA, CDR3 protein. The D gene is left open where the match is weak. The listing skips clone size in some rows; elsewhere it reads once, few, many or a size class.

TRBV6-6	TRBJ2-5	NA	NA	TGTGCCGTGGGGACAATCCAGTACTTC	CAVGTIQYF
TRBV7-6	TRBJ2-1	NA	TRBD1	TGTGCCAGCAGCCAGGGACAGGGGGTCGGCGAGCAGTTCTTC	CASSQGQGVGEQFF
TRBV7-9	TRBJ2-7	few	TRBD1	TGTGCCAGCAACGATTTTCCGGGACAGGGGACCTACGAGCAGTACTTC	CASNDFPGQGTYEQYF
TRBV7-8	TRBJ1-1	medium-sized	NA	TGTGCCAGCAGCCCCTCAGGAGGGGGGGAAGCTTTCTTT	CASSPSGGGEAFF
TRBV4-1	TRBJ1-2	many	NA	TGCGCCAGCAGCCAAGACACGCAGGCGGTGGGCTACACCTTC	CASSQDTQAVGYTF
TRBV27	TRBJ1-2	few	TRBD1	TGTGCCAGCAGTCCCGGACAGGCAAGTTCCTATGGCTACACCTTC	CASSPGQASSYGYTF
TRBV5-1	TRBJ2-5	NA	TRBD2	TGCGCCAGCAGCTGGACTAGCCAAGAGACCCAGTACTTC	CASSWTSQETQYF
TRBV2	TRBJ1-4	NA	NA	TGTGCCAGCAGTGAAGAAGAAAATGAAAAACTGTTTTTT	CASSEEENEKLFF
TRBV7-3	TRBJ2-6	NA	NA	TGTGCCAGCAGCCCACAGATAGGGATTGGGGCCAACGTCCTGACTTTC	CASSPQIGIGANVLTF
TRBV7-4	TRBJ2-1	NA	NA	TGTGCCAGCAGCTTGGCGGAAGATGAGCAGTTCTTC	CASSLAEDEQFF
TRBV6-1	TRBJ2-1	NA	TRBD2	TGTGCCAGCACTAGCGGGACCCATGAGCAGTTCTTC	CASTSGTHEQFF
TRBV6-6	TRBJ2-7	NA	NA	TGTGCCAGCAGAGTAGGGTACGAGCAGTACTTC	CASRVGYEQYF
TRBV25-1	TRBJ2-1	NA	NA	TGTGCCAGCAGACCAAATTTGGGACCTACCGACTCCTACAATGAGCAGTTCTTC	CASRPNLGPTDSYNEQFF
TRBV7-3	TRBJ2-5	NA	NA	TGTGCCAGCAGCTCAAGAAGGGGCGGGGAGGTTCGGAGGGAGACCCAGTACTTC	CASSSRRGGEVRRETQYF
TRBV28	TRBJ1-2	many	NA	TGTGCCAGCAGTTCGCACAGCTATGGCTACACCTTC	CASSSHSYGYTF
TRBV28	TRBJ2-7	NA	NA	TGTGCCAGCATCCCCAGCGCCGGCTACGAGCAGTACTTC	CASIPSAGYEQYF
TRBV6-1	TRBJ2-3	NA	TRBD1	TGTGCCAGCAGGGACAGGGCCTTGAGCACAGATACGCAGTATTTT	CASRDRALSTDTQYF
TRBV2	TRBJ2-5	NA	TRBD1	TGTGCCAGCAGGAAAGGACAGGGGGCCTACAATGAGCAGTACTTC	CASRKGQGAYNEQYF
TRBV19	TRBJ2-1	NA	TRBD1	TGTGCCAGTAGTATTCGACAGGGGGTTTATCTGAACAATGAGCAGTTCTTC	CASSIRQGVYLNNEQFF
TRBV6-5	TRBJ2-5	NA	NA	TGTGCCAGCAGTTACTCGATTCTCGAAGGGGAGACCCAGTACTTC	CASSYSILEGETQYF
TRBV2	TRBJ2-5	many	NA	TGTGCCAGCAGTGCTGGACTTGGAGAGACCCAGTACTTC	CASSAGLGETQYF
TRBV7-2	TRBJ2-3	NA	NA	TGTGCCAGCAGCCCAGGGGCAGATACGCAGTATTTT	CASSPGADTQYF
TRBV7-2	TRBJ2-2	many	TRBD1	TGTGCCAGCAGCTCACAGGGGTCCACCAACACCGGGGAGCTGTTTTTT	CASSSQGSTNTGELFF
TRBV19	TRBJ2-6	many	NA	NA	CASSWGGQGATLHLRF
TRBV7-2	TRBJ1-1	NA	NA	TGTGCCAGCAGCTTATCGGGGGTGGACACTGAAGCTTTCTTT	CASSLSGVDTEAFF
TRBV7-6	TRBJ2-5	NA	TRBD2	TGTGCCAGCAGCTACCCTAGCGGCCAAGAGACCCAGTACTTC	CASSYPSGQETQYF
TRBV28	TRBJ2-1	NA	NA	TGTGCCAGCAGTAAACGGTACAATGAGCAGTTCTTC	CASSKRYNEQFF
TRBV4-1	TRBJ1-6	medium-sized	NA	TGCGCCAGCAGCCATACCGGGACAAAGGGTAATTCACCCCTCCACTTT	CASSHTGTKGNSPLHF
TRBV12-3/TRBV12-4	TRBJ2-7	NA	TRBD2	TGTGCCAGCAGCCCCGAGACTAGCGGCTACGAGCAGTACTTC	CASSPETSGYEQYF
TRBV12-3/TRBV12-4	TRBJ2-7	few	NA	TGTGCCAGCAGTGATGAGACTTCCTACGAGCAGTACTTC	CASSDETSYEQYF
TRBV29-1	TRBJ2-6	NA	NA	TGCAGCGTTGAATATGAGACTTCTCGCTCTGGGGCCAACGTCCTGACTTTC	CSVEYETSRSGANVLTF
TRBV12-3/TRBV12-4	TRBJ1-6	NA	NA	TGTGCCAGCAGAAGGGACGGGACTTCACCCCTCCACTTT	CASRRDGTSPLHF
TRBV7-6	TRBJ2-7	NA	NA	TGTGCTAGCAGCTTACCACACAGGGTCGGAGCCTACGAGCAGTACTTC	CASSLPHRVGAYEQYF
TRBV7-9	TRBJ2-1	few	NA	TGTGCCAGCAGCTTGGGGCCTGCGGCCTACAATGAGCAGTTCTTC	CASSLGPAAYNEQFF
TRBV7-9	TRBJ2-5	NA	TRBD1	TGTGCCAGCAGCTTTGGACAGGCGCCCCAAGAGACCCAGTACTTC	CASSFGQAPQETQYF
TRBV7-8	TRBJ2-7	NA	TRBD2	TGTGCCAGCAGCTTGGGGGGGGGACCCTACGAGCAGTACTTC	CASSLGGGPYEQYF
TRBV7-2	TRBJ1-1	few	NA	TGTGCCAGCAGCCCCCGTAGGCAGCGTTTGAACACTGAAGCTTTCTTT	CASSPRRQRLNTEAFF
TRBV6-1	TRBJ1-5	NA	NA	TGTGCCAGCAGTGGGTCGGACGGCGGGGGTTATAGCAATCAGCCCCAGCATTTT	CASSGSDGGGYSNQPQHF
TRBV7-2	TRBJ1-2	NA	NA	TGTGCCAGCAGCTTAGCGCATCAGACCGGTTATGGCTACACCTTC	CASSLAHQTGYGYTF
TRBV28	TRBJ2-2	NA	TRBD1	TGTGCCAGCAATTCCCAAGGGACAGGGGGAATGAGGGAGCTGTTTTTT	CASNSQGTGGMRELFF
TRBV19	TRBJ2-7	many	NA	TGTGCCAGTAGTATTGAGGGCTCCTACGAGCAGTACTTC	CASSIEGSYEQYF
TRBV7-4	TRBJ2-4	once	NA	TGTGCCAGCAGCTCGACCGGCCGGCAGTACTTC	CASSSTGRQYF
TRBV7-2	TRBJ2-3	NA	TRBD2	TGTGCCAGCAGCTTAGTCGGTAGCGGGGATACTAGCACAGATACGCGGTATTTT	CASSLVGSGDTSTDTRYF
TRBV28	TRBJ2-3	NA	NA	NA	CASNPPPGVGYTFGW
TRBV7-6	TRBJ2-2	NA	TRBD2	TGTGCCAGCAGCTCCGGGACTAGCGGGAAGGTGGAGCTGTTTTTT	CASSSGTSGKVELFF
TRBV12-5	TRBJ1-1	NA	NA	TGTGCTAGTGGTTTCGGAGGTTTACGTGAAGCTTTCTTT	CASGFGGLREAFF
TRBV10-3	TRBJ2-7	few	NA	TGTGCCATCAGTGAGCGGTTACTTGCCTACGAGCAGTACTTC	CAISERLLAYEQYF
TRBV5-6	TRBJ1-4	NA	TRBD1	TGTGCCAGCAGCCAACAGGGGGCAAGGGAAAAACTGTTTTTT	CASSQQGAREKLFF
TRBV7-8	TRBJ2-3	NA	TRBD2	TGTGCCAGCAGCTTAGGCCTAGCGGGATTAGATACGCAGTATTTT	CASSLGLAGLDTQYF
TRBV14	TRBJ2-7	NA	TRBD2	TGTGCCAGCAGCCAAGATGCCCCCTTTGGGAGCGGGGTCTCCTACGAGCAGTACTTC	CASSQDAPFGSGVSYEQYF
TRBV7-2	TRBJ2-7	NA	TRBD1	TGTGCCAGCAGCAGACAGGGGGCCAACGAGCAGTACTTC	CASSRQGANEQYF
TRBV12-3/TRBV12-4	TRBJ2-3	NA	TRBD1	TGTGCCAGCAGTTTAGAGGGGGCTTCAGATACGCAGTATTTT	CASSLEGASDTQYF
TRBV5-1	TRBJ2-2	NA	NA	TGCGCCAGCACCTCGGGGGTCGGGTACCCGAACACCGGGGAGCTGTTTTTT	CASTSGVGYPNTGELFF
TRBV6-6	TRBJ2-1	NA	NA	TGTGCCAGCAGTTACTCGAATTATCCGAGCGATGAGCAGTTCTTC	CASSYSNYPSDEQFF
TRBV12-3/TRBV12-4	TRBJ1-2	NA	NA	TGTGCCAGCACCCCGACAGGTAAGGGGTCTAACTATGGCTACACCTTC	CASTPTGKGSNYGYTF